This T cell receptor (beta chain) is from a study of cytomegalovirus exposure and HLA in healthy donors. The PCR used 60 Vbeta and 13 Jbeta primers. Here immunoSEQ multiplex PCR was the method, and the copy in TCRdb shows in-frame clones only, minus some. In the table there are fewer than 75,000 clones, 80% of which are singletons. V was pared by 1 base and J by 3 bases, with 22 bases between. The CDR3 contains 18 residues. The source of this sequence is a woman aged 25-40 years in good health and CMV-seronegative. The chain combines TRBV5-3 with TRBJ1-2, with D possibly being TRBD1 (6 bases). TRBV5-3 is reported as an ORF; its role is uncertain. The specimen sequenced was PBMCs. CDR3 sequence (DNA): TGTGCCAGAAGCTTGAGTGGGGACACGGTATTGTATGACTATGGCTACACCTTC. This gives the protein CARSLSGDTVLYDYGYTF.